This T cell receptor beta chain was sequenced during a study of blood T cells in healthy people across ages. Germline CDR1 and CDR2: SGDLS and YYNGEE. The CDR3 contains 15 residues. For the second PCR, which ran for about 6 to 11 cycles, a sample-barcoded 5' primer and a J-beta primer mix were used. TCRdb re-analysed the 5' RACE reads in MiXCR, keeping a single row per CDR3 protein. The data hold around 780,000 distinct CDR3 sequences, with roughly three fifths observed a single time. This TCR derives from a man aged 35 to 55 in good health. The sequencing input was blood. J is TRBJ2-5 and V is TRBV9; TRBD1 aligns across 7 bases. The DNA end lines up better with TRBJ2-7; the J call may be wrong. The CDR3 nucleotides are TGTGCCAGCAGCGCCTACGACAGGGTTGGGGGCGAGCAGTACTTC. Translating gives CASSAYDRVGGEQYF.